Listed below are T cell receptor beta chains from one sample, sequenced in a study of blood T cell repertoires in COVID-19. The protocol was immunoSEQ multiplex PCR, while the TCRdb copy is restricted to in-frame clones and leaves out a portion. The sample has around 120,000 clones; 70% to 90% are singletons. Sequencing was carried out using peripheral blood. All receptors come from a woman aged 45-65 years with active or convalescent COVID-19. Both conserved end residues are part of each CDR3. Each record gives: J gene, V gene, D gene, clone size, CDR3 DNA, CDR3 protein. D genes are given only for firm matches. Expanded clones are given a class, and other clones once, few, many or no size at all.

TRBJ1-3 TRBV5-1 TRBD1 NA TGCGCCAGCAGCTTGGGGACAGGGCCAATCTCTGGAAACACCATATATTTT CASSLGTGPISGNTIYF
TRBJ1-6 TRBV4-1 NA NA TGCGCCAGCAGCCAAGATGAAGGGAGTGGATCACCCCTCCACTTT CASSQDEGSGSPLHF
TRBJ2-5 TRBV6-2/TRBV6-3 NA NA TGTGCCAGCAGTTACTCCGGGGAGACCCAGTACTTC CASSYSGETQYF
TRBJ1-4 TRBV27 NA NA TGTGCCAGCAGTACTACAGGGAACGAAAAACTGTTTTTT CASSTTGNEKLFF
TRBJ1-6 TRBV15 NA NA TGTGCCACCAGCAGAGATCGGGTTGAGAATTCACCCCTCCACTTT CATSRDRVENSPLHF
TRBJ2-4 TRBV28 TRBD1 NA TGTGCCAGTTGTGACAGGGCTCTAGCCAAAAACATTCAGTACTTC CASCDRALAKNIQYF
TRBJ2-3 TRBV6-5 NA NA TGTGCCAGCAGTTACTCGAGAAGTTTAGGGGAAGATACGCAGTATTTT CASSYSRSLGEDTQYF
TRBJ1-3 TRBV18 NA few TGTGCCAGCTCACCAGGGGCGTCGGGAAACACCATATATTTT CASSPGASGNTIYF
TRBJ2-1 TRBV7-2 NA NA TGTGCCAGCAGCAGCAGGTCCGCCGGTGAGCAGTTCTTC CASSSRSAGEQFF
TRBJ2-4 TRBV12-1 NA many TGTGCCAGCAGCTTTGTTTCGGGAGGCCCAACCGAGGCCGTAGCCAAAAACATTCAGTACTTC CASSFVSGGPTEAVAKNIQYF
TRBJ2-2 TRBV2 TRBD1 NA TGTGCCAGCAGCCGACAGGGGGCTAAGAACACCGGGGAGCTGTTTTTT CASSRQGAKNTGELFF
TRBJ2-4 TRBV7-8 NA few TGTGCCAGCAGCTTATTGGTTGGGCAGGGGAAGGACATTCAGTACTTC CASSLLVGQGKDIQYF
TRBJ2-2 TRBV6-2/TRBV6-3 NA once TGTGCCAGCAGTTACTCGAGTAACGGGGAGCTGTTTTTT CASSYSSNGELFF
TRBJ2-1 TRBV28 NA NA TGTGCCAGCAGTTTCAGTTACCGGACAGCCTACAATGAGCAGTTCTTC CASSFSYRTAYNEQFF
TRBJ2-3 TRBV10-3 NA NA TGTGCCATCAGTGAGTACGAGTCAGATACGCAGTATTTT CAISEYESDTQYF
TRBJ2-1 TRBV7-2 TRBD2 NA TGTGCCAGCAGCCTGACTAGCGGGAGGGCCAATGAGCAGTTCTTC CASSLTSGRANEQFF
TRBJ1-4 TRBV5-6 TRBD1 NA TGTGCCAGCAGCGGACAGGGGAAGGCTGAAAAACTGTTTTTT CASSGQGKAEKLFF
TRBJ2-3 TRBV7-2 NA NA TGTGCCAGCAGCTATAAGCGGGCCAGCACAGATACGCAGTATTTT CASSYKRASTDTQYF
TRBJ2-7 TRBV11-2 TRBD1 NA TGTGCCAGCAGCTTAGTCGGCAGGGGGTCCCCCCCTTACGAGCAGTACTTC CASSLVGRGSPPYEQYF
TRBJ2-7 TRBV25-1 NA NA TGTGCCAGCAGTGAATTAGAAACCTACGAGCAGTACTTC CASSELETYEQYF
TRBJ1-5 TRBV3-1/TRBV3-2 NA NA TGTGCCAGCAGCCAAGCGGGGTTTAGCAATCAGCCCCAGCATTTT CASSQAGFSNQPQHF
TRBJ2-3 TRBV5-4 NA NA TGTGCCAGCAGCAACCCGACTAGCACAGATACGCAGTATTTT CASSNPTSTDTQYF
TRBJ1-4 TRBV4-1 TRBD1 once TGCGCCAGCAGCGTGCCCCCCGAGACAGGGGACGAAAAACTGTTTTTT CASSVPPETGDEKLFF
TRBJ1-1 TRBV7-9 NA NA TGTGCCAGCAGCTTAGCTACAGGGCGGAACACTGAAGCTTTCTTT CASSLATGRNTEAFF
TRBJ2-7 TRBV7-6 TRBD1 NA TGTGCCAGCAGCTTAGCGGGACAGGGGGCCGTCTCCTACGAGCAGTACTTC CASSLAGQGAVSYEQYF
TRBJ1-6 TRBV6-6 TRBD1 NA TGTGCCAGCAGGAGAGACAGGGTGGGCAATTCACCCCTCCACTTT CASRRDRVGNSPLHF
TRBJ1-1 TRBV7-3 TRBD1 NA TGTGCCAGCAGCTTAACCGCAGGGGGGAGAGGAGCTTTCTTT CASSLTAGGRGAFF
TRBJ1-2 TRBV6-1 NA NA TGTGCCAGCAGTGATACAGGGACGGATGGCTACACCTTC CASSDTGTDGYTF
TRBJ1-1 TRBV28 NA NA TGTGCCAGCAGTTTTGCGCATACGAACACTGAAGCTTTCTTT CASSFAHTNTEAFF
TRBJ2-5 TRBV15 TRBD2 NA TGTGCCACCGGGGGGGGTCAGGAGACCCAGTACTTC CATGGGQETQYF
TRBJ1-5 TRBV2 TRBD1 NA TGTGCCAGCGATACCGACAGGGCCGGTCAGCCCCAGCATTTT CASDTDRAGQPQHF
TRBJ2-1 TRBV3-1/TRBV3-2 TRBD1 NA TGTGCCAGCAGCCGATACGGGACAGGGATTAATGAGCAGTTCTTC CASSRYGTGINEQFF
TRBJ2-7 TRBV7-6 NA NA TGTGCCAGCAGCTTAGGTTCGGGGTACTCCTACGAGCAGTACTTC CASSLGSGYSYEQYF
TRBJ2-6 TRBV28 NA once TGTGCCATCTCGACTTACAAGACTGGGGCCAACGTCCTGACTTTC CAISTYKTGANVLTF
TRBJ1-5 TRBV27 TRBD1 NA TGTGCCAGCAGTGGACAGGGGGTTCGTCAGCCCCAGCATTTT CASSGQGVRQPQHF
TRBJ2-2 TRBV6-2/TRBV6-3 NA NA TGTGCCAGCAGCCAGGGACATCTCCCCGGGGAGCTGTTTTTT CASSQGHLPGELFF
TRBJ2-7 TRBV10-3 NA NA TGTGCCATCAGTGAAGTAGGGGCAGGGTCCGAGGCCGCCTACGAGCAGTACTTC CAISEVGAGSEAAYEQYF
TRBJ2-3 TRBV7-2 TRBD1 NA TGTGCCAGCAGTCTCGGGACAGGCTATAGCACAGATACGCAGTATTTT CASSLGTGYSTDTQYF
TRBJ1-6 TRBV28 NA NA TGTGCCAGCAGTCCCTCCGGGACTAGGGGTTCACCCCTCCACTTT CASSPSGTRGSPLHF
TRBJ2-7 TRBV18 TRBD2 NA TGTGCCAGCTCAGGGGCGGGAGTACTAGGCGTCGAGTACTTC CASSGAGVLGVEYF
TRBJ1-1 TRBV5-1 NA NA TGCGCCAGCAGCTTGGAGGGCGGGGCCACTGAAGCTTTCTTT CASSLEGGATEAFF
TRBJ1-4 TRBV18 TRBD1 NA TGTGCCAGCTCGGGACAGGGGTCTAATGAAAAACTGTTTTTT CASSGQGSNEKLFF
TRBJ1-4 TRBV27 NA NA TGTGCCAGCAGTCCTCATGGACTCGCTCGGGAAAAACTGTTTTTT CASSPHGLAREKLFF